This T cell receptor beta chain comes out of a study of blood T cell repertoires in COVID-19. Study summary: The analysed material was cDNA or gDNA that came from T cells, B-cell-depleted T cells, or PBMCs.

Germline-derived CDR1 and CDR2 are MNHEY and SVGEGT. V dropped 5 bases and J dropped 7; count of bases not matched to a gene: 8. The CDR3 consists of 15 residues. Libraries were prepared by immunoSEQ multiplex PCR; TCRdb keeps only in-frame clonotypes and omits some of them. This table has approximately 280,000 clones, 65% to 90% appearing once. This clonotype was obtained from a man between 50 and 59 years old with active or convalescent COVID-19. The chain links TRBV6-2 or TRBV6-3 to TRBJ2-1; 10 bases fit TRBD2. Sequenced input: peripheral blood. CDR3 nucleotides: TGTGCCAGCAGTGACGGACTAGCGGTGACGAATGAGCAGTTCTTC. It is translated as CASSDGLAVTNEQFF.